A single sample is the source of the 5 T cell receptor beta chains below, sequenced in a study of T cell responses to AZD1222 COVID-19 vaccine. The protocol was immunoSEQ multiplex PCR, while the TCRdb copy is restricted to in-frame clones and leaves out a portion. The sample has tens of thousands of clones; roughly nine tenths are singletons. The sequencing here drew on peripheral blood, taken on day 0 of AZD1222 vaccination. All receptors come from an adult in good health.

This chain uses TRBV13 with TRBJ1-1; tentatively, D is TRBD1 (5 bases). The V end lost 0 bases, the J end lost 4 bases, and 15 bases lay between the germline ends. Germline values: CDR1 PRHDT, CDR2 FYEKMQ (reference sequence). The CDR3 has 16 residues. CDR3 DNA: TGTGCCAGCAGCTTAGGGGACAAGTGGACTGGCACTGAAGCTTTCTTT. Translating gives CASSLGDKWTGTEAFF.

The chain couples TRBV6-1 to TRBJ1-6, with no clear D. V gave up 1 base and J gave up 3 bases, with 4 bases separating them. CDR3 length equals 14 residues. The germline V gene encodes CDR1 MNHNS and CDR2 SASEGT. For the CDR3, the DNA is TGTGCCAGCAGTGAAGGGATCTATAATTCACCCCTCCACTTT. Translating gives CASSEGIYNSPLHF.

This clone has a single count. CDR3 residues: CASTLTGGNTIYF. CDR3 coding DNA: TGTGCCAGCACCCTAACAGGGGGAAACACCATATATTTT. The gene calls are TRBV28 and TRBJ1-3; the D gene is possibly TRBD1 (6 bases). V lost 7 bases to trimming and J lost 4 bases, with 11 bases between them. The germline V gene encodes CDR1 MDHEN and CDR2 SYDVKM. This CDR3 contains 13 residues.

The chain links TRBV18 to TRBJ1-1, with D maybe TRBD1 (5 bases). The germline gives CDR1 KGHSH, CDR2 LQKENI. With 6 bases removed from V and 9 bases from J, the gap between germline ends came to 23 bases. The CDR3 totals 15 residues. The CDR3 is CASSPSGDSKVQAFF. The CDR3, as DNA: TGTGCCAGCTCCCCTTCGGGTGACAGTAAGGTCCAAGCTTTCTTT. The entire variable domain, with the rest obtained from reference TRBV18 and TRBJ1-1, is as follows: NAGVMQNPRHLVRRRGQEARLRCSPMKGHSHVYWYRQLPEEGLKFMVYLQKENIIDESGMPKERFSAEFPKEGPSILRIQQVVRGDSAAYFCASSPSGDSKVQAFFGQGTRLTVV.

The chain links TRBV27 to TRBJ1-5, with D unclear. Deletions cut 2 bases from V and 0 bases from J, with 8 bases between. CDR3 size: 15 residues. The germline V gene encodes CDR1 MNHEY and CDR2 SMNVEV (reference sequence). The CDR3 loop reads CASSLSSLSNQPQHF. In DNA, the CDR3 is TGTGCCAGCAGTTTAAGTTCACTTAGCAATCAGCCCCAGCATTTT.